This TCR beta chain was captured by sequencing in a study of spatial heterogeneity in lung cancer. Study in general: Raw reads contained each unique TCR and UMI combination more than ten times on average. Notes on the study in general: Resection saw ubiquitous expanded tumor TCRs appear in blood more than follow-up did.

Time point in this sample: sample taken at primary tumor resection. Sequencing of whole RNA from tumor, nontumor lung or frozen PBMC involved no sorting. There were 75 or so donors, all of them untreated patients with early-stage non-small cell lung cancer. TCRdb re-analysed the 5' RACE reads in MiXCR, keeping a single row per CDR3 protein. The data show some 70,000 distinct CDR3 sequences, about an eighth seen once. With respect to this clonotype: Its antigen is undetermined.

With 3 bases removed from V and 2 bases from J, the gap between germline ends came to 17 bases. Looked up from germline, CDR1 is SGHTA and CDR2 is FQGNSA. The CDR3 extends over 17 amino acids. This TCR was recovered from a male donor with early-stage non-small cell lung cancer. The sample here was PBMCs, taken at surgery. The chain recombines TRBV7-2 with TRBJ1-3; a possible D gene is TRBD1 (6 bases). The CDR3 reads CASSFNIRGGPGNTIYF. Written as DNA, the CDR3 is TGTGCCAGCAGCTTTAATATAAGGGGGGGGCCTGGAAACACCATATATTTT.